The TCR beta chain under discussion was sequenced for a study of identical twins (dated by TCRdb to the mid-2010s). Background for the entire study: To test whether fetal clonotypes persist, the study used deep sequencing on TCR alpha and beta repertoires from monozygotic twins, unrelated adults of various ages, and cord blood. To rule out contamination, replicate twin experiments were performed at different times with different library preparation protocols.

Turning to this clonotype: Its antigen is unknown. Qualities for individual bases were not recorded, and no much larger clone is one base off.

Results and caveats for the whole study, not just this receptor: Abundant cord blood beta clonotypes carried fewer insertions; young adult naive repertoires showed a weaker similar trend, while memory repertoires showed none. Conclusions relied on cross-sectional statistical analysis, since the same donors could not be followed over many years. Recombination models systematically underestimated out-of-frame TCR alpha sharing in monozygotic twins but agreed with sharing between unrelated individuals. The excess sharing between twins in beta out-of-frame sequences was weaker because fewer shared sequences reduced the signal-to-noise ratio. Compared with coincidental sharing between unrelated individuals, out-of-frame TCR alpha sequences shared between twins had an excess of sequences with low generation probability. Zero-insertion analyses could be partly confounded by invariant T cells such as MAIT and iNKT, though diverse VJ usage argued against such confounding for most clonotypes.

Library construction relied on 5' RACE. The sample was run on an Illumina HiSeq 2000. A universal primer binding site was added through template switching, and the final cDNA carried a unique molecular identifier so that TCR cDNA molecules could be counted accurately. Specific primers in the conserved constant-segment region were used to synthesize first-strand cDNA for TCR alpha and beta chains. To control for contamination, every cDNA library was double barcoded, receiving both a SMART-Mk sample barcode and Illumina barcodes. Two successive PCR steps introduced TruSeq adapter sequences along with Illumina sample barcodes. Sequencing of the TCR alpha and beta cDNA libraries was done on the Illumina HiSeq platform using custom primers. Under the source paper's analysis protocol: Raw reads were processed with MiGEC to extract unique molecular identifiers, and MiXCR was used to determine CDR3 positions. Recombination models were inferred per individual with the repgenHMM and IGoR tools using an EM algorithm. Shared clonotype analysis was performed with the tcR package in R, normalizing sharing by the product of cloneset sizes. To study raw recombination free of thymic and clonal selection effects, out-of-frame nonproductive sequences were analyzed. TCRdb's own reprocessing of the public reads used fastp at Q25 and MiXCR and kept productive beta chains. Identical CDR3 protein sequences are pooled into one entry, listed with their most common genes and DNA. The V and J calls here are based on TCRdb, not the publication. The sample data list about 520,000 distinct CDR3 sequences, and under 25% of these were observed just once. The ten largest clones capture roughly 0.91% of the sample.

Every donor was a healthy Caucasian. The twin cohort consisted of three pairs of female monozygotic twins, all aged roughly 18 to 29 years. Positive isolation kits from Invitrogen were used to isolate CD4+ and CD8+ T cell populations. These data were likewise used in another study, on T cells expressing NK-cell markers. The second study also describes: About 8 donors provided sorted CD3+CD56+NKG2C+, CD3+CD56+NKG2C- and CD3+CD56-NKG2C+ T-cell subsets, whose TCR beta-chain repertoires were profiled. Of the eight sequenced donors, seven were found to be HCMV-seropositive and one was found to be HCMV-seronegative. In several experiments an anti-gammadeltaTCR antibody was added to restrict sorting to alphabetaTCR-expressing T cells. For six donors, the dominant CD3+CD56+NKG2C+ clonotypes were among the top 10 CD8+ clonotypes and accounted for roughly 1.0-7.5% of CD8+ T cells. Those dominant clonotypes were again the most abundant among CD3+CD56-NKG2C+ cells in a handful of donors, at about 25-65%. Whether the expanded NKG2C-expressing T cell clones were specific for HCMV antigens was left unclear. Randomly selected healthy volunteers, three men and five women, were used as the eight sequenced donors. A commercial ELISA kit detecting HCMV-specific IgG in serum was used to determine HCMV serostatus. MIGEC was used to demultiplex reads and group the reads by UMI, and MiTCR was used to assemble and quantify clonotypes. To remove erroneous sequences, TCR cDNA sequences were retained only when supported by two or more reads. The tcR package was used for downstream repertoire analysis, with clonotypes matched between fractions based on CDR3 nucleotide sequence plus V segment. VDJmatch was used to annotate antigen specificity against VDJdb, with one amino acid substitution allowed in CDR3.

The source of this sequence is a woman aged 18-30 years in good health. Sequenced sample: CD4+ T cells sorted from blood.

The sequence in DNA is TGTGCCAGCAGCTTAGAGGGGGTGGGGGACGAGCAGTACTTC. Its coded protein is CASSLEGVGDEQYF. The chain links TRBV7-9 with TRBJ2-7, and perhaps TRBD1 as D gene, on 6 matching bases. The germline V gene (reference sequence) provides CDR1 SEHNR and CDR2 FQNEAQ. The CDR3, from cysteine to phenylalanine, totals 14 residues. The kept DNA is CDR3 alone, 42 bases in frame from the first base. Relative to germline, V is 1 base shorter and J is 5 bases shorter, with 12 bases between their ends.